The present T cell receptor (beta chain) was sequenced within a study of shared clonotypes between healthy human individuals. This CDR3 is 20 amino acids long. Per the germline V gene, CDR1 is MGHRA and CDR2 is YSYEKL. The V gene end was trimmed by 3 bases and the J gene end by 0 bases; junction bases not matched to a gene: 11. Data came from immunoSEQ multiplex PCR; TCRdb stores just in-frame clones and leaves some out. The table records millions of clones, roughly nine tenths of them present only once. This sequence joins TRBV4-1 and TRBJ2-1, with TRBD2 matching 13 bases. Material for sequencing was naive CD4+ T cells sorted from blood. Subset reported: CD45RA+ positively selected. The sequence was obtained from a man aged 18 to 30 in good health. For the CDR3, the DNA is TGCGCCAGCAGCCAGATCCCCGGGACTAGCGGGAAGAACTCCTACAATGAGCAGTTCTTC. Its translation is CASSQIPGTSGKNSYNEQFF.